These 28 T cell receptor beta chains were sequenced from one sample in a study of blood T cell repertoires in COVID-19. The table came from immunoSEQ multiplex PCR; TCRdb's copy has only in-frame clones and leaves some out. The table lists 70,000 or so clones, roughly 89% of them singletons. The specimen sequenced was peripheral blood. The receptors were gathered from a woman older than 75 with acute or convalescent COVID-19.

The chain joins TRBV10-3 to TRBJ2-5; TRBD2 is a possible D gene (6 bases). This CDR3 has 14 residues. V was cut by 11 bases and J by 1 base, with 17 bases left in between. From germline, CDR1 is ENHRY and CDR2 SYGVKD. CDR3 bases: TGTGCCGTCGGGGCCGGGGGATCCCAAGAGACCCAGTACTTC. Protein sequence: CAVGAGGSQETQYF.

CDR3 nucleotide sequence: TGCGCCAGCAGCCAAGGACAGGGGAAATTCTCCTACGAGCAGTACTTC. Its translation: CASSQGQGKFSYEQYF. The chain has TRBV4-3 and TRBJ2-7; 8 positions agree with TRBD1. This CDR3 contains 16 residues. Germline loops: CDR1 LGHNA, CDR2 YSLEER. The V segment lost 1 base and the J segment 0 bases; nucleotides outside the gene matches: 5.

The chain uses TRBV27 and TRBJ1-5; no firm D call. This CDR3 is 13 amino acids long. Trimming cost V 4 bases and J 2 bases, with 6 bases left between them. Germline V CDR1 and CDR2: MNHEY, SMNVEV (reference sequence). CDR3 region: CASSSNGNQPQHF. Here the CDR3 DNA reads TGTGCCAGCAGTTCTAATGGCAATCAGCCCCAGCATTTT.

This chain connects TRBV6-5 to TRBJ2-3; the match to TRBD2 covers 7 bases. This CDR3 is 11 amino acids long. Germline V gene lookup returns CDR1 MNHEY and CDR2 SVGAGI. V trimming: 11 bases; J trimming: 4 bases; junction bases outside the gene matches: 3. In DNA form, the CDR3 reads TGTGCCGCGGGGGACCCAGATACGCAGTATTTT. Protein sequence: CAAGDPDTQYF.

The V and J genes are TRBV29-1 and TRBJ2-4; TRBD1 aligns across 7 bases. J lost 9 bases, V lost 5 bases, and 13 bases had no gene match. Germline CDR1 and CDR2: SQVTM and ANQGSEA. CDR3 length: 14 residues. CDR3 DNA: TGCAGCGTTAAACCGGGCCAGGGGGAAGGCATTCAGTACTTC. Encoded protein: CSVKPGQGEGIQYF.

CDR3 sequence: CSAETGHPNYGYTF. The CDR3 nucleotides are TGCAGCGCCGAGACAGGGCACCCCAACTATGGCTACACCTTC. The rearrangement links TRBV29-1 to TRBJ1-2; 7 positions match TRBD1. CDR3 size: 14 residues. V lost 7 bases to trimming and J lost 2 bases; unmatched junction nucleotides: 10. The germline V gene encodes CDR1 SQVTM and CDR2 ANQGSEA.

This chain links TRBV27 with TRBJ1-2; a weak D match, TRBD1 (6 bases). Per the germline V gene, CDR1 is MNHEY and CDR2 is SMNVEV (reference sequence). There are 15 residues in the CDR3. V lost 4 bases, J lost 3 bases, and 15 bases lay in between. Here the CDR3 reads CASSSWAGVDYGYTF. The CDR3 nucleotides are TGTGCCAGCAGTTCTTGGGCAGGGGTTGACTATGGCTACACCTTC.

The CDR3: CASSSSGLAGITGELFF. Here the CDR3 DNA reads TGTGCCAGCAGCTCGAGCGGACTAGCGGGAATCACCGGGGAGCTGTTTTTT. The chain couples TRBV28 to TRBJ2-2; 12 bases are shared with TRBD2. The CDR3 length is 17 residues. The junction had 9 bases not matched to a gene; V was cut back by 6 bases and J by 4 bases. CDR1 is MDHEN and CDR2 is SYDVKM in the germline V gene.

The chain carries TRBV10-3 and TRBJ1-1, with D maybe TRBD1 (6 bases). The germline V gene has CDR1 ENHRY and CDR2 SYGVKD. Trimming removed 6 bases from V and 6 bases from J, with 23 bases in between. The CDR3 loop spans 16 amino acids. The CDR3 DNA reads TGTGCCATCAGCCCAGGGGTGCGCGAAACAAGCGCTGAAGCTTTCTTT. As protein: CAISPGVRETSAEAFF.

The gene calls are TRBV19 and TRBJ1-4; D might be TRBD1 (6 bases). The V end was cut by 3 bases, the J end by 7 bases, with 15 bases between. The CDR3 runs 15 residues. CDR1 and CDR2 from the germline V gene are LNHDA and SQIVND (reference sequence). The DNA for the CDR3 is TGTGCCAGTAGTATCCTGACAGGTCAAGGTGAAAAACTGTTTTTT. Protein: CASSILTGQGEKLFF.

The genes are TRBV9 and TRBJ2-5; D might be TRBD2 (5 bases). The CDR3 is 15 amino acids. V lost 0 bases and J lost 4, with 13 bases in between. Per the germline V gene, CDR1 is SGDLS and CDR2 is YYNGEE. The CDR3 DNA follows: TGTGCCAGCAGCGTAGACAATAGCGTAGGAGAGACCCAGTACTTC. It yields the protein CASSVDNSVGETQYF.

The CDR3 protein is CATSGGQGQPQHF. CDR3 coding DNA: TGTGCCACCAGTGGGGGACAAGGACAGCCCCAGCATTTT. V and J are TRBV24-1 and TRBJ1-5, with D maybe TRBD1 (6 bases). The CDR3 runs 13 residues. Germline values: CDR1 KGHDR, CDR2 SFDVKD. Trimming shortened V by 5 bases and J by 7 bases, and 11 bases separated the two germline ends.

The chain has TRBV3-1 (or the pseudogene TRBV3-2) and TRBJ1-1, with TRBD1 matching over 8 bases. V was pared by 3 bases and J by 5 bases, with 8 bases of the junction left unmatched. The V gene's germline CDR1 is LGHDT and CDR2 YNNKEL (reference sequence). This CDR3 contains 15 residues. The DNA of the CDR3 is TGTGCCAGCAGCCAGGGCAGGGGGCTCGGGACTGAAGCTTTCTTT. It is translated as CASSQGRGLGTEAFF.

This chain joins TRBV4-1 and TRBJ2-1; 12 nucleotides match TRBD2. CDR1 is MGHRA and CDR2 is YSYEKL in the germline V gene. The CDR3 sequence is 17 residues long. Germline trimming cut 4 bases from V and 4 bases from J; bases unmatched to any gene: 8. The CDR3 here is CASSLRLAGGWYNEQFF. In DNA, the CDR3 is TGCGCCAGCAGCCTCCGCCTAGCGGGGGGGTGGTACAATGAGCAGTTCTTC.

The chain carries TRBV14 and TRBJ1-6, with D maybe TRBD1 (5 bases). The CDR3 has 15 residues. V shed 4 bases and J shed 3 bases, with 10 bases lying between them. CDR1 SGHDN and CDR2 FVKESK come from the germline V gene. CDR3 sequence reads: CASSPGRGYNSPLHF. The CDR3 DNA sequence: TGTGCCAGCAGCCCGGGGCGGGGCTATAATTCACCCCTCCACTTT.

The J gene is TRBJ1-4, the V gene TRBV4-1, with TRBD1 as a possible D gene (5 bases). Trimming stripped 5 bases from V and 0 bases from J, with 13 bases between. Germline V gene lookup returns CDR1 MGHRA and CDR2 YSYEKL. The CDR3 consists of 16 residues. In nucleotides, the CDR3 is TGCGCCAGCAGCTTCAGGGTGAAGGCAACTAATGAAAAACTGTTTTTT. This encodes CASSFRVKATNEKLFF.

This clone was seen a few times. The chain combines TRBV6-4 with TRBJ2-1; 7 positions match TRBD1. The CDR3 extends over 14 amino acids. Per germline, CDR1 MRHNA and CDR2 SNTAGT. With V trimmed by 2 bases and J by 3 bases, 1 base remained unmatched. The CDR3 nucleotides are TGTGCCAGCAGTGACGGGACAGACTACAATGAGCAGTTCTTC. It encodes CASSDGTDYNEQFF.

The chain combines TRBV10-3 with TRBJ2-1; a possible D gene is TRBD2 (5 bases). The CDR3 is made up of 15 amino acids. With 3 bases removed from V and 3 bases from J, the gap between germline ends came to 12 bases. Germline V lookup: CDR1 ENHRY, CDR2 SYGVKD. CDR3 DNA: TGTGCCATCAGTGAATCTGGACTCAACTACAATGAGCAGTTCTTC. Its translation: CAISESGLNYNEQFF.

This rearrangement joins TRBV18 to TRBJ2-5; tentatively, D is TRBD1 (5 bases). The V gene lost 2 bases and the J gene lost 5 bases, with 24 bases spanning the gap. Germline loops: CDR1 KGHSH, CDR2 LQKENI. The CDR3 consists of 18 residues. CDR3 DNA: TGTGCCAGCTCACCAAGGATGGCAGAACAGGCGACGTGGGAGACCCAGTACTTC. Translated: CASSPRMAEQATWETQYF.

V usage is TRBV24-1 and J usage is TRBJ2-7; 7 bases agree with TRBD1. Germline V gene data show CDR1 as KGHDR and CDR2 as SFDVKD. V shed 6 bases and J 3 bases; nucleotides not matched to a gene: 7. This CDR3 region has 14 residues. CDR3 region: CATSRTGEGYEQYF. CDR3 DNA: TGTGCCACCAGTCGGACAGGTGAGGGCTACGAGCAGTACTTC.

The chain has TRBV27 and TRBJ2-1; 10 positions match TRBD1. Germline CDR1 MNHEY, CDR2 SMNVEV (reference sequence). The CDR3 contains 17 residues. The V segment lost 6 bases and the J segment 3 bases; nucleotides outside the gene matches: 11. The CDR3, as DNA: TGTGCCAGCAGCACTATCCAGGGACAGGGGCACTACAATGAGCAGTTCTTC. This codes for CASSTIQGQGHYNEQFF.

The V gene is TRBV5-1, the J gene TRBJ1-1; no clear D gene. There are 13 residues in the CDR3. V shed 6 bases and J shed 3 bases, with 12 bases lying between them. Germline V gives CDR1 SGHRS, CDR2 YFSETQ. CDR3 in amino acids: CASTIGRDTEAFF. The CDR3 DNA reads TGCGCCAGCACCATCGGGCGGGACACTGAAGCTTTCTTT.

This chain uses TRBV11-3 with TRBJ2-7, with TRBD1 matching over 7 bases. Germline V gene data show CDR1 as SGHNT and CDR2 as YENEEA. This CDR3 has 14 residues. V was pared by 1 base and J by 2 bases, with 2 bases of the junction left unmatched. CDR3: CASSLGTGPYEQYF. The CDR3 coding sequence is TGTGCCAGCAGCTTAGGGACAGGACCCTACGAGCAGTACTTC.

The chain recombines TRBV5-1 with TRBJ2-3; D is possibly TRBD1 (6 bases). The germline V gene has CDR1 SGHRS and CDR2 YFSETQ. V was trimmed by 0 bases and J by 3 bases, leaving 8 bases between them. This CDR3 comprises 14 residues. In nucleotides, the CDR3 is TGCGCCAGCAGCTTGGAGCAGGGGACAGATACGCAGTATTTT. Its protein is CASSLEQGTDTQYF.

V gene TRBV10-3 combines with J gene TRBJ1-1; 8 bases agree with TRBD1. The CDR3 extends over 19 amino acids. J was trimmed by 2 bases and V by 5 bases; bases with no gene match: 19. Germline CDR1 and CDR2: ENHRY and SYGVKD. DNA for the CDR3: TGTGCCATCAGTCCCGGACAGGGAAGAGCTCGCTCGGGAAACACTGAAGCTTTCTTT. Translating it yields CAISPGQGRARSGNTEAFF.

The chain uses TRBV28 and TRBJ2-3, with 7 bases matching TRBD1. Germline loops: CDR1 MDHEN, CDR2 SYDVKM. The V and J ends lost 6 bases and 5 bases, in that order; junction bases with no gene match: 5. The CDR3 has 13 amino acids. CDR3: CASSQAGGDTQYF. The CDR3 DNA follows: TGTGCCAGCAGCCAAGCAGGGGGAGATACGCAGTATTTT. The variable domain in full, completed from reference TRBV28 and TRBJ2-3, reads DVKVTQSSRYLVKRTGEKVFLECVQDMDHENMFWYRQDPGLGLRLIYFSYDVKMKEKGDIPEGYSVSREKKERFSLILESASTNQTSMYLCASSQAGGDTQYFGPGTRLTVL.

The CDR3 loop is CASSLGTGLNSPLHF. CDR3 sequence (DNA): TGTGCCAGCAGCTTAGGGACAGGTCTCAATTCACCCCTCCACTTT. The chain links TRBV7-2 to TRBJ1-6, with TRBD1 matching 7 bases. Germline V lookup: CDR1 SGHTA, CDR2 FQGNSA. With V trimmed by 1 base and J by 7 bases, 4 bases remained unmatched. This CDR3 spans 15 amino acids.

The chain is built from TRBV7-6 and TRBJ2-7; the D is unclear. CDR3 size: 13 residues. Looked up from germline, CDR1 is SGHVS and CDR2 is FNYEAQ. V lost 5 bases and J 4 bases, leaving 12 bases between the germline ends. The CDR3: CASSRSSTYEQYF. CDR3 DNA: TGTGCCAGCAGCCGGTCCTCGACATACGAGCAGTACTTC.